Listed below are T cell receptor beta chains from one sample, sequenced in a study of blood T cell repertoires in COVID-19. Libraries were prepared by immunoSEQ multiplex PCR; TCRdb keeps only in-frame clonotypes and omits some of them. The sample comprises over 250,000 clones, around 89% of which are singletons, and approximately 2% rests with the top ten. Source material: PBMCs or T cells enriched from blood (not recorded which). Receptor source: a woman aged 60-75 years in a cohort exposed to, infected with or recovered from COVID-19 (not recorded which). The CDR3 runs from the conserved cysteine through the conserved F or W. Fields, in order: V gene, D gene, clone size, J gene, CDR3 length, CDR3 DNA, CDR3 protein. The D gene is left open where the match is weak. Clone size appears in some rows only: once, few, many, or a class for an expanded clone.

V: TRBV11-3; D: .; size: .; J: TRBJ2-3; length: 15; DNA: TGTGCCAGCAGCCCACAGGGAATCGGCACAGATACGCAGTATTTT; CDR3: CASSPQGIGTDTQYF
V: TRBV6-4; D: .; size: .; J: TRBJ2-1; length: 17; DNA: TGTGCCAGCAGGGAGAAGCCCCCGGGAGAGCCCCACAATGAGCAGTTCTTC; CDR3: CASREKPPGEPHNEQFF
V: TRBV18; D: TRBD1; size: .; J: TRBJ1-1; length: 14; DNA: TGTGCCAGCTCACCAGTGACAGGGGGCACTGAAGCTTTCTTT; CDR3: CASSPVTGGTEAFF
V: TRBV7-9; D: .; size: .; J: TRBJ2-2; length: 16; DNA: TGTGCCAGCAGCTCCCAGGGGACCCGGGGAGCCGGGGAGCTGTTTTTT; CDR3: CASSSQGTRGAGELFF
V: TRBV23-1; D: TRBD1; size: .; J: TRBJ2-3; length: 16; DNA: TGCGCCAGCAGTCCCCCCAAGCAAGGGGGCGCAGATACGCAGTATTTT; CDR3: CASSPPKQGGADTQYF
V: TRBV27; D: TRBD1; size: .; J: TRBJ1-1; length: 14; DNA: TGTGCCAGCAGTTTGGACAGGGAGAACACTGAAGCTTTCTTT; CDR3: CASSLDRENTEAFF
V: TRBV7-9; D: .; size: .; J: TRBJ2-7; length: 14; DNA: TGTGCCAGCAGCTCCCCCCGGGAGATGCACGAGCAGTACTTC; CDR3: CASSSPREMHEQYF
V: TRBV7-9; D: .; size: .; J: TRBJ2-1; length: 14; DNA: TGTGCCAGCATCCCGGAGGGGGCGGGAGGCCTGCAGTTCTTC; CDR3: CASIPEGAGGLQFF
V: TRBV5-6; D: TRBD1; size: .; J: TRBJ2-7; length: 15; DNA: TGTGCCAGCAGCTTCGACAGGGGAAGGTCCTACGAGCAGTACTTC; CDR3: CASSFDRGRSYEQYF
V: TRBV9; D: TRBD1; size: .; J: TRBJ1-6; length: 16; DNA: TGTGCCAGCAGCGCCGCAGGGGGTGCGAATAATTCACCCCTCCACTTT; CDR3: CASSAAGGANNSPLHF
V: TRBV29-1; D: .; size: few; J: TRBJ1-1; length: 13; DNA: TGCAGCGTTGTACAAACCAGAAACACTGAAGCTTTCTTT; CDR3: CSVVQTRNTEAFF
V: TRBV6-5; D: TRBD2; size: few; J: TRBJ2-7; length: 14; DNA: TGTGCCAGCATTTGGACTAGCGGGCCCTACGAGCAGTACTTC; CDR3: CASIWTSGPYEQYF
V: TRBV5-8; D: .; size: .; J: TRBJ2-2; length: 18; DNA: TGTGCCAGCAGCTTGCCCGGCAGGGAAGTGGCGAACGCCGGGGAGCTGTTTTTT; CDR3: CASSLPGREVANAGELFF
V: TRBV6-5; D: .; size: .; J: TRBJ1-1; length: 13; DNA: TGTGCCAGCAGTCGTACAATGAACACTGAAGCTTTCTTT; CDR3: CASSRTMNTEAFF
V: TRBV28; D: .; size: .; J: TRBJ2-1; length: 12; DNA: TGTGCCAGCAGTTTAGTGAGCAATGAGCAGTTCTTC; CDR3: CASSLVSNEQFF
V: TRBV7-8; D: TRBD2; size: .; J: TRBJ2-1; length: 16; DNA: TGTGCCAGCAGCTTAGACGGGACTAGCGGGAGGGATGAGCAGTTCTTC; CDR3: CASSLDGTSGRDEQFF
V: TRBV24-1; D: .; size: .; J: TRBJ2-2; length: 14; DNA: TGTGCCACCAGGGGCGGAGGTGACACCGGGGAGCTGTTTTTT; CDR3: CATRGGGDTGELFF
V: TRBV7-9; D: .; size: .; J: TRBJ1-1; length: 14; DNA: TGTGCCAGCAGCTTACTTCTAGGGAACACTGAAGCTTTCTTT; CDR3: CASSLLLGNTEAFF
V: TRBV4-1; D: .; size: .; J: TRBJ1-6; length: 14; DNA: TGCGCCAGCAGCCTCGGCGGTTATAATTCACCCCTCCACTTT; CDR3: CASSLGGYNSPLHF
V: TRBV5-1; D: .; size: .; J: TRBJ1-2; length: 13; DNA: TGCGCCAGCAGTCCGACAGAGAACTATGGCTACACCTTC; CDR3: CASSPTENYGYTF
V: TRBV18; D: TRBD1; size: .; J: TRBJ2-3; length: 19; DNA: TGTGCCAGCTCACCCCTCGCGGGGACAGGGGGAAAGAGCACAGATACGCAGTATTTT; CDR3: CASSPLAGTGGKSTDTQYF
V: TRBV7-2; D: .; size: few; J: TRBJ1-2; length: 15; DNA: TGTGCCAGCAGCTTAGGGGTAGGGAGGAACTATGGCTACACCTTC; CDR3: CASSLGVGRNYGYTF
V: TRBV24-1; D: TRBD1; size: once; J: TRBJ2-7; length: 15; DNA: TGTGCCACCAGTGGGCGACAGGGGTCCTCCTACGAGCAGTACTTC; CDR3: CATSGRQGSSYEQYF
V: TRBV18; D: .; size: once; J: TRBJ2-7; length: 15; DNA: TGTGCCAGCTCAACGTGGACGGGGAGCTCCTACGAGCAGTACTTC; CDR3: CASSTWTGSSYEQYF
V: TRBV21-1; D: .; size: .; J: TRBJ2-7; length: 14; DNA: TGTGCCACGTACGAGCCAGGGGGCTCAATCGAGCAGTACTTC; CDR3: CATYEPGGSIEQYF
V: TRBV18; D: .; size: .; J: TRBJ2-6; length: 16; DNA: TGTGCCAGCTCACCCCTCGACACCTCTGGGGCCAACGTCCTGACTTTC; CDR3: CASSPLDTSGANVLTF
V: TRBV30; D: .; size: once; J: TRBJ1-5; length: 15; DNA: TGTGCCTGGAGTGTAGGTGCTCAGGGCAATCAGCCCCAGCATTTT; CDR3: CAWSVGAQGNQPQHF
V: TRBV7-9; D: .; size: .; J: TRBJ1-1; length: 14; DNA: TGTGCCAGCAGCTTCACCGGGGGGCGCACTGAAGCTTTCTTT; CDR3: CASSFTGGRTEAFF
V: TRBV4-2; D: TRBD2; size: .; J: TRBJ2-3; length: 19; DNA: TGTGCCAGCAGCCAAGATACCCCGACTAGCGGGGAGAGCACAGATACGCAGTATTTT; CDR3: CASSQDTPTSGESTDTQYF
V: TRBV7-9; D: TRBD2; size: .; J: TRBJ2-3; length: 15; DNA: TGTGCCAGCAGCTCGGGACTAGCGGACACAGATACGCAGTATTTT; CDR3: CASSSGLADTDTQYF
V: TRBV5-4; D: TRBD2; size: .; J: TRBJ2-1; length: 18; DNA: TGTGCCAGCAGCACAGGGACTAGCGGGAGGGCCTCCTACAATGAGCAGTTCTTC; CDR3: CASSTGTSGRASYNEQFF
V: TRBV7-2; D: TRBD2; size: .; J: TRBJ2-7; length: 15; DNA: TGTGCCAGCAGTCCTAGACTAGCGGAGAGTTACGAGCAGTACTTC; CDR3: CASSPRLAESYEQYF
V: TRBV4-1; D: .; size: .; J: TRBJ1-1; length: 16; DNA: TGCGCCAGCAGCCGAGCCTCCACAGGGCTGACCACTGAAGCTTTCTTT; CDR3: CASSRASTGLTTEAFF
V: TRBV24-1; D: TRBD1; size: .; J: TRBJ2-3; length: 14; DNA: TGTGCCACCAGTAGACAGGGGAAGACAGATACGCAGTATTTT; CDR3: CATSRQGKTDTQYF
V: TRBV2; D: TRBD1; size: .; J: TRBJ2-7; length: 12; DNA: TGTGCCAGCAAGGGACAGGGATTCGAGCAGTACTTC; CDR3: CASKGQGFEQYF
V: TRBV5-6; D: .; size: .; J: TRBJ2-1; length: 18; DNA: TGTGCCAGCAGCTTGTGGGGGACATCAAGTGCCCTGAACAATGAGCAGTTCTTC; CDR3: CASSLWGTSSALNNEQFF
V: TRBV7-2; D: .; size: once; J: TRBJ2-5; length: 13; DNA: TGTGCCAGCAGCTTAAACAGCCAAGAGACCCAGTACTTC; CDR3: CASSLNSQETQYF
V: TRBV6-5; D: .; size: .; J: TRBJ2-7; length: 14; DNA: TGTGCCAGCAGTCCCCGCGGGCTCTCCTACGAGCAGTACTTC; CDR3: CASSPRGLSYEQYF
V: TRBV10-3; D: TRBD1; size: few; J: TRBJ1-1; length: 14; DNA: TGTGCCATCAGCAACAGGGGAGGGAACACTGAAGCTTTCTTT; CDR3: CAISNRGGNTEAFF
V: TRBV18; D: .; size: .; J: TRBJ1-1; length: 15; DNA: TGTGCCAGCTCACCACGTAGGGGTACTGGCACTGAAGCTTTCTTT; CDR3: CASSPRRGTGTEAFF
V: TRBV5-4; D: TRBD2; size: .; J: TRBJ2-1; length: 14; DNA: TGTGCCAGCAGCCCGGGACTAGCTTTTAATGAGCAGTTCTTC; CDR3: CASSPGLAFNEQFF
V: TRBV2; D: TRBD2; size: .; J: TRBJ2-5; length: 16; DNA: TGTGCCAGCAGGGGGACTAGCGGGAGGGCCAGGGAGACCCAGTACTTC; CDR3: CASRGTSGRARETQYF
V: TRBV5-4; D: .; size: .; J: TRBJ1-1; length: 12; DNA: TGTGCCAGCAGCCAGGGCGGAGATAAAGCTTTCTTT; CDR3: CASSQGGDKAFF
V: TRBV3-1/TRBV3-2; D: .; size: .; J: TRBJ1-1; length: 17; DNA: TGTGCCAGCAGCCAAGTGGGGGGTCGGGGCATGAACACTGAAGCTTTCTTT; CDR3: CASSQVGGRGMNTEAFF
V: TRBV4-2; D: TRBD2; size: few; J: TRBJ2-5; length: 15; DNA: TGTGCCAGCAGCCAAGGGAGCGGGGTCCAAGAGACCCAGTACTTC; CDR3: CASSQGSGVQETQYF
V: TRBV28; D: TRBD2; size: .; J: TRBJ2-6; length: 21; DNA: TGTGCCAGCAGCAGCGGGAGAGGGGGGTATTGGGAAAGCTCTGGGGCCAACGTCCTGACTTTC; CDR3: CASSSGRGGYWESSGANVLTF
V: TRBV28; D: TRBD1; size: few; J: TRBJ1-2; length: 14; DNA: TGTGCCAGCAGTCCGACAGGGTCGGACTATGGCTACACCTTC; CDR3: CASSPTGSDYGYTF
V: TRBV5-1; D: TRBD1; size: .; J: TRBJ1-5; length: 15; DNA: TGCGCCAGCAGCTTGGCCGCAGGGGGCCATCAGCCCCAGCATTTT; CDR3: CASSLAAGGHQPQHF
V: TRBV2; D: TRBD1; size: .; J: TRBJ2-7; length: 12; DNA: TGTGCCAGCAACTTCGACAGGGGCGAGCAGTACTTC; CDR3: CASNFDRGEQYF
V: TRBV11-2; D: .; size: once; J: TRBJ2-3; length: 14; DNA: TGTGCCAGCAGCTCCGCACTAGGCACAGATACGCAGTATTTT; CDR3: CASSSALGTDTQYF
V: TRBV6-5; D: .; size: .; J: TRBJ2-7; length: 14; DNA: TGTGCCAGCAGTACTGGAAGACATTCCTACGAGCAGTACTTC; CDR3: CASSTGRHSYEQYF
V: TRBV3-1/TRBV3-2; D: TRBD1; size: .; J: TRBJ1-1; length: 14; DNA: TGTGCCAGCAGCGACAGGGGGATTAACACTGAAGCTTTCTTT; CDR3: CASSDRGINTEAFF
V: TRBV30; D: TRBD1; size: .; J: TRBJ1-4; length: 13; DNA: TGTGCCGGAACGACAGGGATTTATGAAAAACTGTTTTTT; CDR3: CAGTTGIYEKLFF
V: TRBV3-1/TRBV3-2; D: .; size: .; J: TRBJ1-2; length: 12; DNA: TGTGCCAGCGCCGACGCGGGGGTTGGCTACACCTTC; CDR3: CASADAGVGYTF
V: TRBV7-9; D: TRBD1; size: .; J: TRBJ1-2; length: 14; DNA: TGTGCCAGCAGCTTCGAACAGGGGGCGCGAGGCTACACCTTC; CDR3: CASSFEQGARGYTF
V: TRBV11-3; D: TRBD2; size: once; J: TRBJ2-7; length: 13; DNA: TGTGCCAGCGCAGCGGGAGGCTCCTACGAGCAGTACTTC; CDR3: CASAAGGSYEQYF
V: TRBV29-1; D: .; size: once; J: TRBJ2-3; length: 12; DNA: TGCAGCGTCGGATCAGGGGCAGATACGCAGTATTTT; CDR3: CSVGSGADTQYF
V: TRBV6-2/TRBV6-3; D: .; size: .; J: TRBJ2-1; length: 15; DNA: TGTGCCAGCAGTTACTCGATGGGCGGGGCCAATGAGCAGTTCTTC; CDR3: CASSYSMGGANEQFF
V: TRBV7-7; D: .; size: .; J: TRBJ2-1; length: 16; DNA: TGTGCTAGCAGCCTACAGCTACCCAGCTCCTACAATGAGCAGTTCTTC; CDR3: CASSLQLPSSYNEQFF